Sequencing of this T cell receptor (beta chain) was carried out in a study of CD8 T cells in Susac syndrome. Between the trimmed V and J ends, which lost 0 bases and 3 bases, there was a span of 33 bases. Germline CDR1 is LGHDT and CDR2 is YNNKEL (reference sequence). The CDR3 is 22 residues long. From blood CD8+ and CD4+ T cells, the TCR beta chain was sequenced. FACS enriched CD8+ TEMRA cells, while bulk CD8+ and CD4+ were negatively isolated. As for this clonotype: The antigen is unknown.

General study points: It was acknowledged in the study that the number of individuals who were included in its TCR sequencing and HLA analysis was relatively small.

With random hexamers, about 0.5 to 1 ug RNA was reverse transcribed. TCR beta CDR3 was amplified by immunoSEQ covering 54 Vbeta and 13 Jbeta. TCRdb redid the calling of the immunoSEQ multiplex PCR reads with MiXCR, one entry per CDR3 protein. The sample lists approximately 110,000 distinct CDR3 sequences; 90% to 95% were seen once. The source of this sequence is a human donor with multiple sclerosis. Material: CD8+ T cells from PBMCs. This chain joins TRBV3-1 and TRBJ2-7, with D possibly matching TRBD1 (8 bases). DNA of the CDR3: TGTGCCAGCAGCCAAGATAGTATTGACGGGACAGGTCTCCTGGGGACTAACTACGAGCAGTACTTC. Protein product: CASSQDSIDGTGLLGTNYEQYF.